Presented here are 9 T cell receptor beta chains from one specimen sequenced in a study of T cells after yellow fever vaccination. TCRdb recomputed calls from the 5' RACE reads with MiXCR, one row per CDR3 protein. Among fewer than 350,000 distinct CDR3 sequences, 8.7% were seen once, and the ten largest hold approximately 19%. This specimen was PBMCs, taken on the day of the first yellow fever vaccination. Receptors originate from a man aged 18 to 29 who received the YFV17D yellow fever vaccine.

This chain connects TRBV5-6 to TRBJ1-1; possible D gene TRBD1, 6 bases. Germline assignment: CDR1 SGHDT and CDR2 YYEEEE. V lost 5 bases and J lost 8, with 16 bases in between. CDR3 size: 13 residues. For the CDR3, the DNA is TGTGCCAGCAGTCCGCAGGGGCCCTACGAAGCTTTCTTT. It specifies CASSPQGPYEAFF.

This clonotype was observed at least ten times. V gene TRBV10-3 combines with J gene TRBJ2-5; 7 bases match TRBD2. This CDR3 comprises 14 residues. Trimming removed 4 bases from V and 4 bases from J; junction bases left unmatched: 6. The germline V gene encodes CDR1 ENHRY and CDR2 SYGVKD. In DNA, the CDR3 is TGTGCCATCAGTGGAGCGGGGCGGAGAGAGACCCAGTACTTC. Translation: CAISGAGRRETQYF.

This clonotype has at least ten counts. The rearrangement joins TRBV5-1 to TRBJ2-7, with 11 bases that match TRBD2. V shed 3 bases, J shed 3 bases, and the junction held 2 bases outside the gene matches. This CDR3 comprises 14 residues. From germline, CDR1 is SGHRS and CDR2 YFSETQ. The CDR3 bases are TGCGCCAGCAGCTCGACTAGCGGGATCTACGAGCAGTACTTC. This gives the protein CASSSTSGIYEQYF.

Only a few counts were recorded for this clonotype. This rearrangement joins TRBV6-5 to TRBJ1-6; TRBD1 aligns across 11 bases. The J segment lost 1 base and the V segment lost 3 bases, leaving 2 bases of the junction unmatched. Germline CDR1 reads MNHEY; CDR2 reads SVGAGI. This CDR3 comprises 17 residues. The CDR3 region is CASSYGQGASYNSPLHF. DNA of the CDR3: TGTGCCAGCAGTTATGGACAGGGGGCTTCCTATAATTCACCCCTCCACTTT.

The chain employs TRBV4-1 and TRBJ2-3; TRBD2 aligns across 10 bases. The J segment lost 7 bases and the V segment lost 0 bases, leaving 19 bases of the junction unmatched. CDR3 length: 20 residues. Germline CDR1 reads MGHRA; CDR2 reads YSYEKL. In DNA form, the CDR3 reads TGCGCCAGCAGCCAAGATCCTTGGAGTAGCGGGGGGTTCCCCTCGAATACGCAGTATTTT. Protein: CASSQDPWSSGGFPSNTQYF.

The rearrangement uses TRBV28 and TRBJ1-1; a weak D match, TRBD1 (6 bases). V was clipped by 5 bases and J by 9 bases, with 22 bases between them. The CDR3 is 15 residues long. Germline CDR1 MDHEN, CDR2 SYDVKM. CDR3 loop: CASSPTWGAEWKAFF. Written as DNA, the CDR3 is TGTGCCAGCAGTCCCACATGGGGGGCAGAATGGAAAGCTTTCTTT.

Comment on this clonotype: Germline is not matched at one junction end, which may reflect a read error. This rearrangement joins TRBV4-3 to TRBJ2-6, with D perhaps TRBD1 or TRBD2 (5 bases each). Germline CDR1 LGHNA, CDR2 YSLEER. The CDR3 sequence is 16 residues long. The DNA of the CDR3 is TGCGCCAGCAGCCAAGAGGGACCCTCTGTGGCCAACGTCCTGACTTTC. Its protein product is CASSQEGPSVANVLTF.

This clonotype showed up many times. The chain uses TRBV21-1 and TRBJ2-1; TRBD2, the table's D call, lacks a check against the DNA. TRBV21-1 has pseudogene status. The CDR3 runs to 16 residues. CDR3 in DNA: TGTGCCAGCAGCAAGGGGAGCGGGGGAGATTACAATGAGCAGTTCTTC. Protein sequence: CASSKGSGGDYNEQFF.

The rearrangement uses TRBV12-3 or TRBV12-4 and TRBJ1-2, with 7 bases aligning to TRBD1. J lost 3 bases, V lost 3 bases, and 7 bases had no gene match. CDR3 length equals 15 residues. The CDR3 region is CASSFIRQGHYGYTF. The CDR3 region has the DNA TGTGCCAGCAGTTTCATCCGACAGGGCCACTATGGCTACACCTTC.